This entry features one TCR beta chain sequence. The antigen remains unidentified. These data come from a study of CD8 T cells in ankylosing spondylitis. Via MiXCR, TCRdb re-called the 5' RACE reads, giving one row per CDR3 protein. This table has a few hundred thousand distinct CDR3 sequences, about 20% appearing once. Whole-study results and caveats: Blood of patients with ankylosing spondylitis appeared to be characterized by a TCR beta motif of roughly eight highly homologous variants. Relatively rare in peripheral blood, disease-linked clones were also CD8+. In synovial fluid and blood from reactive arthritis, some motif variants were previously reported. Significant enrichment of disease-linked clones was reported in matched ankylosing spondylitis synovial fluid.

J gave up 6 bases and V 5 bases, and 9 bases lay outside the gene matches. Per germline, CDR1 MNHNS and CDR2 SASEGT. The CDR3 totals 14 residues. The J gene is TRBJ2-7, the V gene TRBV6-1, with 8 bases aligning to TRBD1. The origin of this receptor is a male donor with ankylosing spondylitis or in good health (not recorded which). The sequencing sample was made of blood, either unsorted or a sorted T cell fraction (not recorded which). The CDR3 DNA sequence: TGTGCCAGCAGTCAGACAGGGGAGGTGGGCGAGCAGTACTTC. Its protein product is CASSQTGEVGEQYF.